The entry below describes one T cell receptor beta chain. These data are taken from a study of OX40 agonist ivuxolimab in advanced cancers. Assay: immunoSEQ multiplex PCR; the TCRdb copy retains only in-frame clones and omits some. Of tens of thousands of clones in the sample, 92% were seen once. V gave up 6 bases and J gave up 0 bases, with 12 bases separating them. Germline-derived CDR1 and CDR2 are MNHNS and SASEGT. The CDR3 covers 14 residues. This specimen was CD4+ or CD8+ T cells sorted from blood, taken in a trial of the OX40 agonist ivuxolimab. The TCR sequence derives from an adult with an advanced solid tumor such as melanoma, head and neck, liver or kidney cancer. The J gene is TRBJ2-7, the V gene TRBV6-1, with a weak D call TRBD1 (5 bases). As DNA, the CDR3 is TGTGCCAGCAGAAGACAGCCGAACTCCTACGAGCAGTACTTC. Protein product: CASRRQPNSYEQYF.